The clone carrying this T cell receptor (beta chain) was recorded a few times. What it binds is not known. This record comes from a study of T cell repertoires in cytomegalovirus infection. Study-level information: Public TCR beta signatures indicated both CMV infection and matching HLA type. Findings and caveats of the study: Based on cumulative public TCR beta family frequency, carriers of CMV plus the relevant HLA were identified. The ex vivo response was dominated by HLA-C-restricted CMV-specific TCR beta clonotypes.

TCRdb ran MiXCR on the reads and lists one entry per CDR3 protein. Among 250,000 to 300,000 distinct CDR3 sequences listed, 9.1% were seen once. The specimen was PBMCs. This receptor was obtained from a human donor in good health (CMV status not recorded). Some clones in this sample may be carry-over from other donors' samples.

This chain's CDR3 is CASSLGGRASSYEQYF. Here the CDR3 DNA reads TGTGCCAGCAGCTTAGGGGGCAGGGCAAGCTCCTACGAGCAGTACTTC. The gene calls are TRBV7-9 and TRBJ2-7, with a weak D call TRBD1 (5 bases). The CDR3 spans 16 residues. V was pared by 1 base and J by 0 bases, with 13 bases between. The germline CDR1 and CDR2 sequences are SEHNR and FQNEAQ (reference sequence).